This paragraph covers one T cell receptor (beta chain) sequence. Its antigen specificity is not known. No per-base quality is available; no much larger clone lies one base away. Measured from the cysteine to the phenylalanine, the CDR3 is 13 residues long. Only the CDR3 DNA is retained, 39 bases long and in frame from the first base. From the germline V gene (reference sequence), CDR1 is LNHDA and CDR2 is SQIVND. Trimming accounts for 5 bases at V and 6 bases at J, while the number of junction bases matched to no gene is 6. This sample is part of a study of cytomegalovirus exposure and HLA in healthy donors (dated by TCRdb to about 2017). Regarding the complete study: A later analysis indicated that the roughly 130 validation repertoires were generated on the platform also employed for the 650 to 850 repertoires of the first cohort. The aim of the study was to test whether cataloging public T cell receptors could identify signatures of past pathogen exposure. A separate validation cohort of 90 to 150 different subjects was used in addition to the roughly 700-subject first cohort. To predict cytomegalovirus infection status, the study combined high-throughput TCR immunosequencing, statistical association of individual TCRs with disease status, and machine learning.

The donors belonged to the validation cohort of about 120 subjects, which was separate from the roughly 700-subject first cohort. Overall study outcomes, separate from this receptor: The classifier was reported to diagnose cytomegalovirus status with high specificity and sensitivity in both the original and validation cohorts. According to the authors, the approach could potentially be generalized to other disease states and immunological phenotypes. A total of 150 to 200 TCR beta chains were listed by the study as associated with cytomegalovirus. A later analysis lacked HLA typing for the validation cohort, so it scored co-occurrence in that cohort across all 120 or so repertoires. In a later analysis, TCRs clustered in the first cohort were found to also tend to co-occur in the 120 or so validation repertoires, with around 94% of cluster scores above 0. Most TCR sequences were observed very rarely across donors, whereas some public TCRs were present in many individuals. A few of the identified cytomegalovirus-associated TCR beta chains were confirmed in vitro to be specific for cytomegalovirus antigens.

Receptor libraries were prepared by the immunoSEQ multiplex PCR assay. As for the authors' bioinformatics: A statistical classification framework was developed to diagnose cytomegalovirus status using the catalog of TCR beta chain sequences. The source is immuneACCESS, and TCRdb retained only in-frame sequences with V and J called. Part of the clones is not carried over; for the studies checked, unresolved V genes explain less than half of this, and the remainder is unexplained. From that table come the V and J calls and clone size; the DNA was used to work out D and trimming. This sample gives under 150,000 clones in total; 86% of them show up just once. The ten biggest clones cover under 3% of the sample.

Sequencing was carried out using PBMCs. The sequence derives from a man aged 18 to 35 in good health and CMV-seronegative. The chain employs TRBV19 and TRBJ2-7; the central 8 bases match TRBD1. This receptor carries the CDR3 CASSFGQGAEQYF. The sequenced DNA is TGTGCCAGTAGTTTTGGACAGGGAGCCGAGCAGTACTTC.